The 28 T cell receptor beta chains reported below all come from one sample, sequenced in a study of shared clonotypes between healthy human individuals. Profiling relied on immunoSEQ multiplex PCR, and the TCRdb table lists in-frame clones only, not all of them. The sample includes some 2.1 million clones, roughly 95% of them seen just once. The sample comprised naive CD4+ T cells sorted from blood. Noted subset: CD45RA+ positively selected. The receptors stem from a man younger than 30 in good health.

With respect to this clone: Other DNA sequences from this sample encode an identical CDR3 as well. The genes are TRBV28 and TRBJ1-5; the D is unclear. The germline V gene has CDR1 MDHEN and CDR2 SYDVKM. The germline V and J ends were trimmed by 5 bases and 1 base, with 3 bases remaining between them. The CDR3 runs 12 residues. This CDR3 reads CASSTSNQPQHF. The DNA of the CDR3 is TGTGCCAGCAGTACGAGCAATCAGCCCCAGCATTTT.

This clone has a single count. The V gene is TRBV5-6, the J gene TRBJ2-2, with D perhaps TRBD1 (6 bases). Trimming stripped 0 bases from V and 2 bases from J, with 14 bases between. The CDR3 runs 17 residues. Germline CDR1 and CDR2: SGHDT and YYEEEE. The CDR3 sequence is CASSLGLGQTNTGELFF. CDR3 nucleotide sequence: TGTGCCAGCAGCTTGGGTTTAGGACAGACAAACACCGGGGAGCTGTTTTTT.

With respect to this clone: This sample also contains other DNA sequences that code for the same CDR3. V gene TRBV11-3 combines with J gene TRBJ2-3; 10 bases line up with TRBD2. This CDR3 region has 15 residues. Germline V gene sequence: CDR1 SGHNT, CDR2 YENEEA. The V and J ends lost 3 bases and 0 bases, in that order; junction bases with no gene match: 0. The CDR3 sequence: CASSFSGGSTDTQYF. Here the CDR3 DNA reads TGTGCCAGCAGCTTTAGCGGGGGGAGCACAGATACGCAGTATTTT.

The V gene is TRBV30, the J gene TRBJ1-2; TRBD1 matches at 7 bases. Germline CDR1 and CDR2: GTSNPN and SVGIG (reference sequence). CDR3 size: 17 residues. J lost 4 bases, V lost 3 bases, and 17 bases had no gene match. CDR3 in DNA: TGTGCCTGGAGCGATCCGGGACAGTCGAGATTAAGCTATGGCTACACCTTC. Translation: CAWSDPGQSRLSYGYTF.

This clone appeared once. This chain connects TRBV1 to TRBJ1-3; the table's D call TRBD1 went unverified against the DNA. TRBV1 is labeled a pseudogene. The CDR3 spans 14 residues. The CDR3 nucleotides are TGCACCAGCGTTCCCAGGGTGCGTGGAAACACCATATATTTT. Translation gives CTSVPRVRGNTIYF.

J is TRBJ2-7 and V is TRBV29-1; 11 positions match TRBD1. V shed 6 bases, J shed 7 bases, and the junction held 14 bases outside the gene matches. There are 15 residues in the CDR3. Per the germline V gene, CDR1 is SQVTM and CDR2 is ANQGSEA. The CDR3 DNA is TGCAGCGTCTCAACCGGGACAGGGGGATCTGGGGAGCAGTACTTC. Its translation is CSVSTGTGGSGEQYF.

The rearrangement uses TRBV7-2 and TRBJ1-2, with 7 bases identical to TRBD1. The CDR3 runs to 13 residues. Losses at the gene ends were 4 bases for V and 3 bases for J; bases not matched to a gene: 2. Germline V gene data show CDR1 as SGHTA and CDR2 as FQGNSA. The CDR3 nucleotides are TGTGCCAGCAGCTCGGGACAGTACTATGGCTACACCTTC. This translates into CASSSGQYYGYTF.

V and J are TRBV2 and TRBJ1-4; D possibly corresponds to TRBD1 (5 bases). V dropped 4 bases and J dropped 8 bases, with 17 bases sitting between them. CDR1 and CDR2 (germline): SNHLY, FYNNEI. The CDR3 is 15 residues long. CDR3: CASSVDLGRGEKLFF. Written as DNA, the CDR3 is TGTGCCAGCAGTGTCGATCTGGGAAGGGGAGAAAAACTGTTTTTT.

In regard to this clone: A much more abundant neighbour one base away suggests this may be a read error. This rearrangement joins TRBV6-5 to TRBJ1-2; D is perhaps TRBD1 (6 bases). CDR3 length: 14 amino acids. Trimming shortened V by 2 bases and J by 4 bases, and 11 bases separated the two germline ends. Germline CDR1 and CDR2: MNHEY and SVGAGI. CDR3 sequence reads: CASSYRDTSYGYTF. In DNA form, the CDR3 reads TGTGCCAGCAGTTACCGGGACACCAGCTATGGCTACACCTTC.

The V gene is TRBV30, the J gene TRBJ1-6; 9 positions match TRBD1. Germline CDR1 and CDR2: GTSNPN and SVGIG (reference sequence). Losses at the gene ends were 2 bases for V and 7 bases for J; bases not matched to a gene: 6. The CDR3 has 15 residues. The CDR3 nucleotides are TGTGCCTGGAGTATCCCGGGACAGGGAAATTCACCCCTCCACTTT. Amino acids: CAWSIPGQGNSPLHF.

The V call is TRBV30, the J call TRBJ1-1, with a tentative D call TRBD1 (5 bases). Germline V gene lookup returns CDR1 GTSNPN and CDR2 SVGIG (reference sequence). Deletions cut 0 bases from V and 4 bases from J, with 24 bases between. CDR3 size: 18 residues. In DNA, the CDR3 is TGTGCCTGGAGTGTACGTTGGAGGGACCGAGCTTCGAGCACTGAAGCTTTCTTT. Protein: CAWSVRWRDRASSTEAFF.

The V call is TRBV5-1, the J call TRBJ1-2; D gene uncertain. Per the germline V gene, CDR1 is SGHRS and CDR2 is YFSETQ. This CDR3 spans 15 amino acids. V lost 4 bases and J 5 bases, leaving 18 bases between the germline ends. CDR3 DNA sequence: TGCGCCAGCAGCCCGCCAACGGGCAGTCCGTATGGCTACACCTTC. Protein sequence: CASSPPTGSPYGYTF.

Comments on this clone: The junction shows a germline mismatch at one end, possibly a read error. CDR3 DNA sequence: TGTGCCAGCAGTGACCAACCGGGACAGGGGAACTCTGGCTACACCTTC. It yields the protein CASSDQPGQGNSGYTF. V and J are TRBV6-4 and TRBJ1-2; TRBD1 agrees at 10 bases. Per the germline V gene, CDR1 is MRHNA and CDR2 is SNTAGT. This CDR3 has 16 amino acids.

This chain connects TRBV5-4 to TRBJ2-1, with TRBD2 matching over 10 bases. V dropped 0 bases and J dropped 9; count of bases not matched to a gene: 6. This CDR3 has 15 amino acids. The V gene's germline CDR1 is SGHNT and CDR2 YYREEE (reference sequence). DNA for the CDR3: TGTGCCAGCAGCTTGGGAGCGGGGGGGCGAGTTGAGCAGTTCTTC. Protein product: CASSLGAGGRVEQFF.

The J gene is TRBJ2-7, the V gene TRBV19; D is undetermined. Germline V CDR1 and CDR2: LNHDA, SQIVND (reference sequence). V lost 5 bases and J 3 bases, leaving 11 bases between the germline ends. CDR3 length equals 13 residues. CDR3 sequence (DNA): TGTGCCAGTAGTGTGGCAGAAAGCTACGAGCAGTACTTC. Translating it yields CASSVAESYEQYF.

The chain joins TRBV7-9 to TRBJ2-7; a weak D match, TRBD1 (7 bases). The germline V and J ends were trimmed by 1 base and 6 bases, with 16 bases remaining between them. The length of the CDR3 is 15 residues. CDR1 SEHNR and CDR2 FQNEAQ come from the germline V gene (reference sequence). The CDR3 protein is CASSLVLPQGGEQYF. CDR3 bases: TGTGCCAGCAGCTTAGTCCTACCTCAGGGGGGCGAGCAGTACTTC.

This clone was recorded once. V usage is TRBV7-2 and J usage is TRBJ2-1, with 16 bases matching TRBD2. There are 16 residues in the CDR3. J was trimmed by 4 bases and V by 5 bases; bases with no gene match: 2. Germline loops: CDR1 SGHTA, CDR2 FQGNSA. CDR3 loop: CASSGTSGRGYNEQFF. Here the CDR3 DNA reads TGTGCCAGCAGCGGGACTAGCGGGAGGGGTTACAATGAGCAGTTCTTC.

This chain connects TRBV18 to TRBJ1-6, with D perhaps TRBD1 (6 bases). Trimming cost V 5 bases and J 8 bases, with 16 bases left between them. Germline-derived CDR1 and CDR2 are KGHSH and LQKENI. This CDR3 has 15 amino acids. As DNA, the CDR3 is TGTGCCAGCTCAAAAAATTACAGGGCCGATTCACCCCTCCACTTT. Its translation: CASSKNYRADSPLHF.

The CDR3 DNA is TGCGCCAGCAGTGGGCAGCTAGCGGGAGTCCTGGAGACCCAGTACTTC. Translation gives CASSGQLAGVLETQYF. This chain joins TRBV10-1 and TRBJ2-5, with TRBD2 identical over 10 bases. The length of the CDR3 is 16 residues. With V trimmed by 4 bases and J by 5 bases, 10 bases remained unmatched. From germline, CDR1 is WNHNN and CDR2 SYGVQD (reference sequence).

A single count supports this clone. The rearrangement joins TRBV25-1 to TRBJ1-3; D is unclear. The CDR3 loop spans 13 amino acids. Looked up from germline, CDR1 is MGHDK and CDR2 is SYGVNS. Trimming pared 6 bases from V and 7 bases from J, leaving 13 bases between. The CDR3 nucleotides read TGTGCCAGCAGGCAAAAGGATGGGAACACCATATATTTT. Translation gives CASRQKDGNTIYF.

V and J are TRBV7-8 and TRBJ1-2, with D possibly matching TRBD1 (5 bases). Trimming pared 2 bases from V and 6 bases from J, leaving 13 bases between. There are 14 residues in the CDR3. Germline V gene data show CDR1 as SGHVS and CDR2 as FQNEAQ. CDR3 protein: CASSLRPGSDGYTF. Written as DNA, the CDR3 is TGTGCCAGCAGCTTACGCCCAGGGTCGGATGGCTACACCTTC.

V is TRBV5-8 and J is TRBJ1-2; 7 nucleotides align to TRBD1. Unmatched junction bases numbered 6, after V lost 0 bases and J lost 4 bases. Germline lookup yields CDR1 SGHTS and CDR2 YDEGEE. This CDR3 has 15 amino acids. This chain's CDR3 is CASSLGDRDIYGYTF. The CDR3 DNA sequence: TGTGCCAGCAGCTTGGGAGACAGGGATATCTATGGCTACACCTTC.

CDR3 bases: TGTGCCATCAGTCCGGGGCGGGAGATCGGGGAGCTGTTTTTT. Protein product: CAISPGREIGELFF. The chain combines TRBV10-3 with TRBJ2-2; TRBD2 matches at 7 bases. V dropped 5 bases and J dropped 7; count of bases not matched to a gene: 7. CDR3 length: 14 residues. Germline loops: CDR1 ENHRY, CDR2 SYGVKD.

The rearrangement links TRBV10-3 to TRBJ1-1; 9 positions match TRBD1. Germline V CDR1 and CDR2: ENHRY, SYGVKD. The CDR3 consists of 13 residues. V was clipped by 7 bases and J by 10 bases; unmatched bases: 10. The chain's CDR3 is CAITADRGKGAFF. The CDR3 DNA reads TGTGCCATCACCGCGGACAGGGGAAAAGGAGCTTTCTTT.

This rearrangement joins TRBV18 to TRBJ1-1; tentatively, D is TRBD1 (6 bases). Between the trimmed V and J ends, which lost 10 bases and 1 base, there was a span of 13 bases. This CDR3 comprises 13 residues. The germline gives CDR1 KGHSH, CDR2 LQKENI. The CDR3 loop reads CATLGQQNTEAFF. The CDR3 nucleotides are TGTGCCACCCTTGGACAGCAGAACACTGAAGCTTTCTTT.

The J gene is TRBJ2-7, the V gene TRBV27; 7 nucleotides agree with TRBD1. The CDR3 consists of 18 residues. With V trimmed by 2 bases and J by 2 bases, 15 bases remained unmatched. Germline V gene sequence: CDR1 MNHEY, CDR2 SMNVEV (reference sequence). The CDR3 DNA sequence: TGTGCCAGCAGTTTAAAGGGAATAACAGGGGCCCGACCCTACGAGCAGTACTTC. Translated, it gives CASSLKGITGARPYEQYF.

The chain has TRBV27 and TRBJ2-3; a possible D gene is TRBD2 (5 bases). Trimming stripped 10 bases from V and 7 bases from J, with 18 bases between. Germline CDR1 MNHEY, CDR2 SMNVEV (reference sequence). The CDR3 is 13 residues long. Written as DNA, the CDR3 is TGTGCCATCCCCCGGGGTCACGTACATACGCAGTATTTT. Its translation: CAIPRGHVHTQYF.

The gene calls are TRBV4-1 and TRBJ2-6; D unclear. Trimming removed 0 bases at V and 2 bases at J, with 5 bases between. Germline V gene lookup returns CDR1 MGHRA and CDR2 YSYEKL. The CDR3 is 15 residues long. In DNA form, the CDR3 reads TGCGCCAGCAGCCAAGATCAGGCTGGGGCCAACGTCCTGACTTTC. The encoded protein is CASSQDQAGANVLTF.